The 8 T cell receptor beta chains in this list originate from one sample, sequenced in a study of PD-1 blockade in mismatch repair-deficient tumors. Sequencing used immunoSEQ multiplex PCR; TCRdb keeps in-frame clones, though not all of them. The data contain 30,000 to 40,000 clones, roughly 84% of them singletons. The input for sequencing was peripheral blood, taken 75 to 85 weeks after starting pembrolizumab. These receptor sequences come from an adult with mismatch repair-deficient cancer.

This sequence joins TRBV6-5 and TRBJ2-3; 8 nucleotides align to TRBD2. The germline V gene encodes CDR1 MNHEY and CDR2 SVGAGI. The CDR3 runs 15 residues. The V gene end was trimmed by 6 bases and the J gene end by 1 base; junction bases not matched to a gene: 6. The CDR3 DNA follows: TGTGCCAGCAGCAAAGCGGGAGTCGGCACAGATACGCAGTATTTT. It yields the protein CASSKAGVGTDTQYF.

The chain combines TRBV18 with TRBJ2-7, with 9 bases fitting TRBD1. Looked up from germline, CDR1 is KGHSH and CDR2 is LQKENI. V lost 2 bases to trimming and J lost 2 bases; unmatched junction nucleotides: 4. CDR3 length: 15 residues. The CDR3, as DNA: TGTGCCAGCTCACCAGGAGGGACAGGGACCTACGAGCAGTACTTC. This gives the protein CASSPGGTGTYEQYF.

This clone was detected once. The V gene is TRBV2, the J gene TRBJ2-3; 7 bases are a match to TRBD2. The junction had 3 bases not matched to a gene; V was cut back by 1 base and J by 2 bases. This CDR3 is built from 15 residues. CDR1 and CDR2 from the germline V gene are SNHLY and FYNNEI. CDR3 region: CASSEEGGYTDTQYF. DNA for the CDR3: TGTGCCAGCAGTGAAGAGGGAGGGTACACAGATACGCAGTATTTT. Full variable domain (missing parts from reference TRBV2 and TRBJ2-3): EPEVTQTPSHQVTQMGQEVILRCVPISNHLYFYWYRQILGQKVEFLVSFYNNEISEKSEIFDDQFSVERPDGSNFTLKIRSTKLEDSAMYFCASSEEGGYTDTQYFGPGTRLTVL.

This rearrangement joins TRBV7-9 to TRBJ1-1; 9 nucleotides match TRBD1. This CDR3 has 12 amino acids. CDR1 SEHNR and CDR2 FQNEAQ come from the germline V gene (reference sequence). V shed 1 base, J shed 10 bases, and the junction held 1 base outside the gene matches. The DNA for the CDR3 is TGTGCCAGCAGCTTAGAACAGGGGGCAGCTTTCTTT. It encodes CASSLEQGAAFF.

V and J are TRBV5-4 and TRBJ2-1; D is uncertain. V dropped 0 bases and J dropped 0 bases, with 10 bases sitting between them. This CDR3 spans 16 amino acids. CDR1 SGHNT and CDR2 YYREEE come from the germline V gene (reference sequence). The CDR3 sequence is CASSLDASSSYNEQFF. DNA of the CDR3: TGTGCCAGCAGCTTGGATGCCTCTAGCTCCTACAATGAGCAGTTCTTC.

The chain joins TRBV7-9 to TRBJ2-7; tentatively, D is TRBD2 (5 bases). The CDR3 has 12 amino acids. The germline V gene has CDR1 SEHNR and CDR2 FQNEAQ (reference sequence). V shed 6 bases and J shed 2 bases, with 8 bases lying between them. This chain's CDR3 is CASSSGTYEQYF. The CDR3 DNA is TGTGCCAGCAGTTCCGGGACCTACGAGCAGTACTTC.

The chain carries TRBV5-1 and TRBJ1-1; no reliable D call. V lost 0 bases to trimming and J lost 4 bases, with 7 bases between them. This CDR3 region has 13 residues. Germline V CDR1 and CDR2: SGHRS, YFSETQ. The CDR3 DNA sequence: TGCGCCAGCAGCTTGGGACCGGGCACTGAAGCTTTCTTT. It specifies CASSLGPGTEAFF.

With regard to this clone: Germline is not matched at one junction end, which may reflect a read error. The chain is built from TRBV7-7 and TRBJ2-5; either TRBD1 or TRBD2 may supply D (6 bases each). CDR1 is SSHAT and CDR2 is FNYEAQ in the germline V gene (reference sequence). The CDR3 sequence is 13 residues long. Here the CDR3 DNA reads TGTGCTAGCAGCTCCGAGGGGGGCTTGTCCCAGTACTTC. Encoded protein: CASSSEGGLSQYF.